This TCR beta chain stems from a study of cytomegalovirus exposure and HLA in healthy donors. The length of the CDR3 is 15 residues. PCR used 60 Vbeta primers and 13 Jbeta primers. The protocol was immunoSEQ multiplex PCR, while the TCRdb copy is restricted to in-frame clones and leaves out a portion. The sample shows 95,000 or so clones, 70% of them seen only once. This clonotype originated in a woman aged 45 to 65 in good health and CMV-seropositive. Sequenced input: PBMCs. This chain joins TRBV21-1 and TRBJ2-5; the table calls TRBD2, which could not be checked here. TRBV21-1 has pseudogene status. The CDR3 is CASSKLGLDKETQYF. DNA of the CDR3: TGTGCCAGCAGCAAATTAGGACTAGACAAGGAGACCCAGTACTTC.